This passage covers 25 T cell receptor beta chains from one sample sequenced in a study of T cells in localized non-small cell lung cancer. Data came from immunoSEQ multiplex PCR; TCRdb stores just in-frame clones and leaves some out. Among over 25,000 clones listed, 90% were seen once. The source material was peripheral blood, sampled before any cancer treatment. The receptor set was obtained from a woman aged 40 to 75 with stage I lung adenocarcinoma.

V gene TRBV7-2 combines with J gene TRBJ2-1, with D tentatively TRBD1 (5 bases). V was clipped by 3 bases and J by 0 bases, with 6 bases between them. The CDR3 length is 14 residues. Germline loops: CDR1 SGHTA, CDR2 FQGNSA. As DNA, the CDR3 is TGTGCCAGCAGCTTCGACAGCTCCTACAATGAGCAGTTCTTC. This gives the protein CASSFDSSYNEQFF.

The J gene is TRBJ2-7, the V gene TRBV6-1, with 10 nucleotides matching TRBD2. Trimming took 7 bases from V and 7 from J; bases not matched to a gene: 10. There are 14 residues in the CDR3. Germline V lookup: CDR1 MNHNS, CDR2 SASEGT. CDR3 protein: CASTTSGLAREQYF. In nucleotides, the CDR3 is TGTGCCAGCACCACTTCGGGACTAGCGAGAGAGCAGTACTTC.

This sequence joins TRBV18 and TRBJ1-5; D is unresolved. The CDR3 has 15 amino acids. From germline, CDR1 is KGHSH and CDR2 LQKENI. Trimming left V 3 bases short and J 1 base short, with 10 bases between. DNA of the CDR3: TGTGCCAGCTCACCTAGCGGGAACAGCAATCAGCCCCAGCATTTT. This sequence encodes CASSPSGNSNQPQHF. The full variable domain, in which reference TRBV18 and TRBJ1-5 provide the parts outside the CDR3, is NAGVMQNPRHLVRRRGQEARLRCSPMKGHSHVYWYRQLPEEGLKFMVYLQKENIIDESGMPKERFSAEFPKEGPSILRIQQVVRGDSAAYFCASSPSGNSNQPQHFGDGTRLSIL.

V is TRBV4-2 and J is TRBJ1-1; no definite D call. CDR3 length equals 15 residues. Germline CDR1 LGHNA, CDR2 YNFKEQ. The V gene lost 4 bases and the J gene lost 1 base, with 13 bases spanning the gap. This chain's CDR3 is CASSPLGRRNTEAFF. CDR3 sequence (DNA): TGTGCCAGCAGCCCGCTAGGACGCAGGAACACTGAAGCTTTCTTT.

The rearrangement joins TRBV27 to TRBJ2-2, with D tentatively TRBD1 (7 bases). The CDR3 is 14 residues long. The germline CDR1 and CDR2 sequences are MNHEY and SMNVEV (reference sequence). Trimming cost V 5 bases and J 5 bases, with 12 bases left between them. The CDR3: CASSGGGRTGELFF. In nucleotides, the CDR3 is TGTGCCAGCAGTGGAGGGGGCAGGACCGGGGAGCTGTTTTTT.

J is TRBJ1-2 and V is TRBV30; 8 bases align to TRBD1. The germline V gene encodes CDR1 GTSNPN and CDR2 SVGIG (reference sequence). This CDR3 contains 14 residues. V shed 0 bases and J 4 bases; nucleotides not matched to a gene: 4. Here the CDR3 DNA reads TGTGCCTGGAGTGTGACAGGGGACAGCTATGGCTACACCTTC. This sequence encodes CAWSVTGDSYGYTF.

V usage is TRBV7-2 and J usage is TRBJ2-3, with 11 bases identical to TRBD2. After removal of 4 bases from V and 1 base from J, the junction contained 4 bases not matched to a gene. CDR1 is SGHTA and CDR2 is FQGNSA in the germline V gene. The CDR3 contains 16 residues. CDR3 loop: CASSSMGLAGTDTQYF. In DNA, the CDR3 is TGTGCCAGCAGCTCAATGGGACTAGCGGGCACAGATACGCAGTATTTT.

V is TRBV30 and J is TRBJ1-2; 10 nucleotides align to TRBD1. Trimming cost V 4 bases and J 6 bases; bases outside gene matches: 5. The CDR3 covers 13 residues. CDR1 and CDR2 (germline): GTSNPN, SVGIG (reference sequence). The CDR3 is CAWTRQGADGYTF. The CDR3 region has the DNA TGTGCCTGGACCAGACAGGGGGCGGATGGCTACACCTTC.

V gene TRBV30 combines with J gene TRBJ2-7; D possibly corresponds to TRBD1 (5 bases). CDR1 is GTSNPN, CDR2 SVGIG, per germline (reference sequence). The CDR3 has 11 residues. V dropped 5 bases and J dropped 3 bases, with 8 bases sitting between them. In DNA, the CDR3 is TGTGCCTGGGGTGACAGCTACGAGCAGTACTTC. The encoded protein is CAWGDSYEQYF.

The genes are TRBV5-4 and TRBJ2-1, with D possibly TRBD2 on 7 matching bases. The CDR3 covers 15 residues. Germline V gene lookup returns CDR1 SGHNT and CDR2 YYREEE (reference sequence). The V and J ends lost 0 bases and 7 bases respectively, with 14 bases between them. The CDR3 DNA reads TGTGCCAGCAGCTTGGTGGGGGGGCCGAGGAATGAGCAGTTCTTC. As protein: CASSLVGGPRNEQFF.

V usage is TRBV2 and J usage is TRBJ1-2; D may be TRBD1 (5 bases). Trimming removed 2 bases at V and 3 bases at J, with 10 bases between. The germline V gene encodes CDR1 SNHLY and CDR2 FYNNEI. CDR3 size: 14 residues. CDR3 bases: TGTGCCAGCAGTGAATTGGGGGGGTACTATGGCTACACCTTC. This encodes CASSELGGYYGYTF.

This chain connects TRBV12-5 to TRBJ2-7; 11 nucleotides match TRBD2. This CDR3 has 16 residues. Germline V CDR1 and CDR2: LGHNT, FRNRAP. V trimming: 1 base; J trimming: 3 bases; junction bases outside the gene matches: 5. CDR3 DNA sequence: TGTGCTAGTGGTTTGGATGCCGGACTAGCGGGCTACGAGCAGTACTTC. It specifies CASGLDAGLAGYEQYF.

This clone occurred once. The chain couples TRBV7-2 to TRBJ2-5; TRBD2 aligns across 10 bases. Germline values: CDR1 SGHTA, CDR2 FQGNSA. This CDR3 is built from 14 residues. With 5 bases clipped from V and 10 bases from J, the junction kept 10 bases outside the gene matches. Here the CDR3 DNA reads TGTGCCAGCAGCAAAGGGACTAGCGTGTGGGGCCAGTACTTC. This translates into CASSKGTSVWGQYF.

V gene TRBV18 combines with J gene TRBJ2-7; 10 nucleotides agree with TRBD2. Germline CDR1 reads KGHSH; CDR2 reads LQKENI. With V trimmed by 0 bases and J by 0 bases, 2 bases remained unmatched. CDR3 length: 16 residues. The CDR3 coding sequence is TGTGCCAGCTCACCACCCAGCGGGAGGGACTCCTACGAGCAGTACTTC. Its protein is CASSPPSGRDSYEQYF.

The DNA of the CDR3 is TGTGCCAGCAGTTTCGCGCGGAACACTGAAGCTTTCTTT. Encoded protein: CASSFARNTEAFF. The rearrangement uses TRBV27 and TRBJ1-1; the D is unclear. V was cut by 3 bases and J by 1 base, with 6 bases left in between. The V gene's germline CDR1 is MNHEY and CDR2 SMNVEV (reference sequence). This CDR3 is 13 amino acids long.

The chain joins TRBV9 to TRBJ2-7; no firm D call. CDR1 is SGDLS, CDR2 YYNGEE, per germline. V shed 0 bases and J shed 3 bases, with 10 bases lying between them. The CDR3 is 14 amino acids. The CDR3 bases are TGTGCCAGCAGCGTAGAGGCCGGAAACTACGAGCAGTACTTC. Its protein product is CASSVEAGNYEQYF. The complete variable domain, with remaining parts taken from reference TRBV9 and TRBJ2-7, reads DSGVTQTPKHLITATGQRVTLRCSPRSGDLSVYWYQQSLDQGLQFLIQYYNGEERAKGNILERFSAQQFPDLHSELNLSSLELGDSALYFCASSVEAGNYEQYFGPGTRLTVT.

V usage is TRBV9 and J usage is TRBJ2-7; 8 bases map to TRBD2. The junction had 8 bases not matched to a gene; V was cut back by 4 bases and J by 5 bases. Looked up from germline, CDR1 is SGDLS and CDR2 is YYNGEE. CDR3 length: 14 amino acids. CDR3 sequence (DNA): TGTGCCAGCAGCACAACGGGGGGGCTTGACGAGCAGTACTTC. This translates into CASSTTGGLDEQYF.

The chain couples TRBV28 to TRBJ1-5; D might be TRBD1 (6 bases). Germline CDR1 and CDR2: MDHEN and SYDVKM. V was pared by 5 bases and J by 5 bases, with 13 bases between. The CDR3 is made up of 14 amino acids. CDR3 protein: CASSGRQDYQPQHF. CDR3 DNA: TGTGCCAGCAGTGGGAGACAGGACTATCAGCCCCAGCATTTT.

V and J are TRBV19 and TRBJ2-2; possibly TRBD1 for D (6 bases). Trimming took off 5 bases at V and 5 bases at J, with 9 bases between the two ends. CDR3 length equals 13 residues. CDR1 and CDR2 (germline): LNHDA, SQIVND (reference sequence). The CDR3 coding sequence is TGTGCCAGTAGTTCCCAGGGGACCGGGGAGCTGTTTTTT. The encoded protein is CASSSQGTGELFF.

The chain is built from TRBV11-2 and TRBJ1-1; no clear D gene. Germline values: CDR1 SGHAT, CDR2 FQNNGV. Between the trimmed V and J ends, which lost 3 bases and 3 bases, there was a span of 5 bases. The CDR3 sequence is 12 residues long. The CDR3 region is CASSFQYTEAFF. The CDR3 DNA is TGTGCCAGCAGCTTTCAGTACACTGAAGCTTTCTTT.

This clone turned up a few times. Here the CDR3 DNA reads TGTGCCAGCAGCCTGGGGACGGAGAACACTGAAGCTTTCTTT. Translating gives CASSLGTENTEAFF. The chain has TRBV6-1 and TRBJ1-1; a weak D match, TRBD1 (5 bases). This CDR3 is built from 14 residues. Germline V CDR1 and CDR2: MNHNS, SASEGT. Trimming stripped 6 bases from V and 1 base from J, with 12 bases between.

This clone appeared a single time. The rearrangement joins TRBV7-2 to TRBJ1-2; TRBD1 matches 8 bases. This CDR3 is 14 amino acids long. Germline V gene sequence: CDR1 SGHTA, CDR2 FQGNSA. The V gene end was trimmed by 2 bases and the J gene end by 7 bases; junction bases not matched to a gene: 6. In nucleotides, the CDR3 is TGTGCCAGCAGCTTAACGTGGACAGGGTCTGGCTACACCTTC. This codes for CASSLTWTGSGYTF.

This clone was counted once. The chain is built from TRBV6-5 and TRBJ1-1, with D perhaps matching TRBD1 (5 bases). The CDR3 has 13 residues. Germline V gene sequence: CDR1 MNHEY, CDR2 SVGAGI. Trimming took off 6 bases at V and 3 bases at J, with 11 bases between the two ends. CDR3 in DNA: TGTGCCAGCAGGCGGGGCGCATACACTGAAGCTTTCTTT. Amino acids: CASRRGAYTEAFF.

The CDR3 loop reads CASSFGASAEQYF. The DNA of the CDR3 is TGTGCCAGCAGCTTTGGGGCTAGCGCCGAGCAGTACTTC. The chain joins TRBV7-2 to TRBJ2-7, with a possible D match to TRBD2 (6 bases). The CDR3 sequence is 13 residues long. Trimming left V 3 bases short and J 6 bases short, with 12 bases between. The V gene's germline CDR1 is SGHTA and CDR2 FQGNSA.

The rearrangement links TRBV4-2 to TRBJ2-5; 9 bases map to TRBD1. The ends lost 4 bases at V and 5 bases at J; junction bases unmatched: 8. Germline V gives CDR1 LGHNA, CDR2 YNFKEQ. The CDR3 has 15 residues. The CDR3 DNA sequence: TGTGCCAGCAGCCCCCGACAGGGGGTCGCTGAGACCCAGTACTTC. Encoded protein: CASSPRQGVAETQYF.